This passage covers 20 T cell receptor beta chains from one sample sequenced in a study of T-cell reconstitution after alpha-beta-depleted transplantation in children (dated by TCRdb to 2016 to 2017). Libraries came from PCR. Sequenced on an Illumina HiSeq 2500. To normalize quantification of the TCRbeta repertoire, the TCR libraries were built with molecular barcoding that relied on unique molecular identifiers. TCRdb reprocessing: public reads trimmed at Q25 with fastp, clones called with MiXCR, in-frame beta chains kept. Rows matching on CDR3 protein sequence are summarized as one entry with the most common DNA and genes. In this sample the table shows hundreds of thousands of distinct CDR3 sequences, around a sixth of which occur a single time. Of the sample, about 1.1% falls within the top ten clones. Sequences were derived from PBMCs from the stem cell graft donor, sampled from the stem cell graft. Receptor source: a human donor who donated a stem cell graft to a child with acute myeloid leukemia.

This clonotype was recorded at least ten times. This chain connects TRBV12-5 to TRBJ1-2, with D maybe TRBD1 (5 bases). Trimming took 2 bases from V and 6 from J, leaving 10 bases between them. Germline V gives CDR1 LGHNT, CDR2 FRNRAP. This CDR3 comprises 13 residues. The DNA of the CDR3 is TGTGCTAGTGGTTTGCGGCTACAGGATGGCTACACCTTC. It codes for CASGLRLQDGYTF.

V gene TRBV5-6 combines with J gene TRBJ1-2, with 12 bases aligning to TRBD1. V was pared by 6 bases and J by 4 bases, with 13 bases of the junction left unmatched. The CDR3 contains 17 residues. Germline CDR1 is SGHDT and CDR2 is YYEEEE. CDR3 nucleotides: TGTGCCAGCACCACTCCGGGACAGGGGGCGCATGGCTATGGCTACACCTTC. Its translation is CASTTPGQGAHGYGYTF.

CDR3 region: CASSPGTGAVVAEAFF. The DNA of the CDR3 is TGCGCCAGCAGCCCAGGGACAGGGGCAGTGGTAGCTGAAGCTTTCTTT. The chain links TRBV5-1 to TRBJ1-1; 10 positions match TRBD1. J gave up 6 bases and V 4 bases, and 12 bases lay outside the gene matches. The CDR3 contains 16 residues. In germline, CDR1 is SGHRS, CDR2 YFSETQ.

The V call is TRBV5-1, the J call TRBJ1-4; a possible D gene is TRBD1 (5 bases). V lost 4 bases to trimming and J lost 4 bases, with 14 bases between them. Germline CDR1 is SGHRS and CDR2 is YFSETQ. The CDR3 consists of 15 residues. CDR3 coding DNA: TGCGCCAGCAGCCCCGTCGACAGCCTTAATGAAAAACTGTTTTTT. Translating it yields CASSPVDSLNEKLFF.

The chain uses TRBV21-1 and TRBJ1-2; the table's TRBD1 call for D was not verified on the DNA. TRBV21-1 is designated a pseudogene. There are 16 residues in the CDR3. CDR3 DNA: TGTGCCAGCAGCCCCCGAGGAGGAGGGGGCAACTATGGCTACACCTTC. It yields the protein CASSPRGGGGNYGYTF.

The table lists this clonotype with a count of one. A much larger clone sits a single nucleotide away, making a read error possible. CDR3 loop: CSASAGTGSQNEQFF. CDR3 nucleotide sequence: TGCAGTGCTAGCGCCGGGACAGGTAGCCAAAATGAGCAGTTCTTC. The rearrangement uses TRBV20-1 and TRBJ2-1; TRBD1 matches 8 bases. This CDR3 region has 15 residues. The germline CDR1 and CDR2 sequences are DFQATT and SNEGSKA (reference sequence). J lost 7 bases, V lost 3 bases, and 11 bases had no gene match.

With respect to this clonotype: Its ends do not fully match the called genes, so a read error is possible. CDR3 DNA sequence: TGCTGTGCTAGAGGGTTGACAGGACAGGAAGTATACGAGCAGTACTTC. Translating gives CCARGLTGQEVYEQYF. This chain uses TRBV20-1 with TRBJ2-7; 7 bases agree with TRBD1. The CDR3 consists of 16 residues. The germline V gene has CDR1 DFQATT and CDR2 SNEGSKA (reference sequence).

The rearrangement uses TRBV7-9 and TRBJ2-5; 8 bases align to TRBD1. This CDR3 has 17 residues. In germline, CDR1 is SEHNR, CDR2 FQNEAQ (reference sequence). The V gene end was trimmed by 3 bases and the J gene end by 5 bases; junction bases not matched to a gene: 14. CDR3 in amino acids: CASSFEQRTGKEETQYF. CDR3 DNA sequence: TGTGCCAGCAGCTTCGAACAACGGACAGGGAAGGAGGAGACCCAGTACTTC.

There are many counts of this clonotype. Written as DNA, the CDR3 is TGTGCCAGCACCCGGGGGGGAAGAAACACTGAAGCTTTCTTT. Translation gives CASTRGGRNTEAFF. The chain links TRBV6-5 to TRBJ1-1, with TRBD1 as a possible D gene (5 bases). The CDR3 has 14 amino acids. Germline V gene lookup returns CDR1 MNHEY and CDR2 SVGAGI. V lost 7 bases to trimming and J lost 2 bases, with 14 bases between them.

This clonotype occurred a few times. V is TRBV29-1 and J is TRBJ2-7; 8 bases align to TRBD2. CDR1 is SQVTM, CDR2 ANQGSEA, per germline. Unmatched junction bases numbered 7, after V lost 4 bases and J lost 5 bases. The CDR3 is 13 amino acids. Here the CDR3 DNA reads TGCAGCGTTGGGGGGGGACTAGTAGACGAGCAGTACTTC. Its translation is CSVGGGLVDEQYF.

This clonotype came up a few times. The chain combines TRBV7-9 with TRBJ1-1; D not certain. The CDR3 runs 14 residues. Germline CDR1 SEHNR, CDR2 FQNEAQ (reference sequence). Between the trimmed V and J ends, which lost 2 bases and 5 bases, there was a span of 12 bases. CDR3 region: CASSLKGVWTEAFF. The CDR3 DNA reads as TGTGCCAGCAGCTTAAAGGGAGTTTGGACTGAAGCTTTCTTT.

About this clonotype itself: A much larger clone differs from this one at a single base, so this may be a read error. The rearrangement joins TRBV10-1 to TRBJ2-1, with 7 bases aligning to TRBD1. The CDR3 runs 16 residues. The germline CDR1 and CDR2 sequences are WNHNN and SYGVQD (reference sequence). The CDR3: CARSDTHRTGYNEQFF. For the CDR3, the DNA is TGCGCCAGAAGTGATACCCACCGGACAGGCTACAATGAGCAGTTCTTC.

This clonotype was counted a single time. The V call is TRBV6-1, the J call TRBJ1-5; D possibly corresponds to TRBD1 (6 bases). The CDR3 is 16 amino acids. Germline V gene lookup returns CDR1 MNHNS and CDR2 SASEGT. The ends were cut back, 1 base at V and 3 bases at J, with 13 bases in the middle. The CDR3 here is CASSEEIGQFNQPQHF. The CDR3 DNA sequence: TGTGCCAGCAGTGAAGAGATAGGACAGTTCAATCAGCCCCAGCATTTT.

This clonotype was observed many times. V gene TRBV7-8 combines with J gene TRBJ1-2; TRBD1 matches 8 bases. CDR1 is SGHVS, CDR2 FQNEAQ, per germline. Trimming took 3 bases from V and 4 from J; bases not matched to a gene: 1. The CDR3 consists of 13 residues. The CDR3 DNA reads TGTGCCAGCAGCTTTCAGGGGGCCTATGGCTACACCTTC. This gives the protein CASSFQGAYGYTF.

The gene calls are TRBV6-1 and TRBJ1-1; 8 nucleotides agree with TRBD1. CDR1 is MNHNS and CDR2 is SASEGT in the germline V gene. V trimming: 5 bases; J trimming: 4 bases; junction bases outside the gene matches: 12. This CDR3 contains 16 residues. CDR3 protein: CASSQGFRGLGTEAFF. The CDR3 DNA reads TGTGCCAGCAGTCAAGGGTTCAGGGGGCTTGGCACTGAAGCTTTCTTT.

This sequence joins TRBV25-1 and TRBJ1-1; 9 bases fit TRBD1. CDR1 is MGHDK and CDR2 is SYGVNS in the germline V gene. The CDR3 has 15 residues. The J segment lost 11 bases and the V segment lost 8 bases, leaving 18 bases of the junction unmatched. Here the CDR3 DNA reads TGTGCCAGCTCCCGTCTTGAACAGGGGGCGAGGTACGCTTTCTTT. Its translation is CASSRLEQGARYAFF.

This chain uses TRBV18 with TRBJ2-1; D is tentatively TRBD1 or TRBD2 (5 bases each). CDR1 is KGHSH and CDR2 is LQKENI in the germline V gene. CDR3 length: 13 residues. Trimming took 11 bases from V and 5 from J, leaving 16 bases between them. The CDR3 sequence: CAGSQGMNNEQFF. Written as DNA, the CDR3 is TGTGCCGGGAGCCAGGGTATGAACAATGAGCAGTTCTTC.

The rearrangement uses TRBV3-1 and TRBJ1-1; no clear D gene. Germline V CDR1 and CDR2: LGHDT, YNNKEL (reference sequence). This CDR3 comprises 15 residues. Trimming took 1 base from V and 0 from J, leaving 9 bases between them. DNA for the CDR3: TGTGCCAGCAGCCAAGCCCAGATTTTGAACACTGAAGCTTTCTTT. Amino acids: CASSQAQILNTEAFF.

At least ten counts were recorded for this clonotype. V gene TRBV7-2 combines with J gene TRBJ1-4; D is uncertain. CDR3 length: 15 residues. CDR1 is SGHTA, CDR2 FQGNSA, per germline. The V end lost 0 bases, the J end lost 3 bases, and 8 bases lay between the germline ends. The CDR3 is CASSLAGPSNEKLFF. CDR3 sequence (DNA): TGTGCCAGCAGCTTAGCTGGGCCGTCTAATGAAAAACTGTTTTTT.

This chain uses TRBV13 with TRBJ2-4; perhaps TRBD2 as D (7 bases). V was pared by 0 bases and J by 4 bases, with 16 bases between. The CDR3 is 17 residues long. Germline V lookup: CDR1 PRHDT, CDR2 FYEKMQ (reference sequence). The CDR3 DNA reads TGTGCCAGCAGCTTAGGAGCGGGACATTTCAGTAAAAACATTCAGTACTTC. Translating gives CASSLGAGHFSKNIQYF. Based on the CDR3 plus reference TRBV13 and TRBJ2-4, the full variable domain is AAGVIQSPRHLIKEKRETATLKCYPIPRHDTVYWYQQGPGQDPQFLISFYEKMQSDKGSIPDRFSAQQFSDYHSELNMSSLELGDSALYFCASSLGAGHFSKNIQYFGAGTRLSVL.